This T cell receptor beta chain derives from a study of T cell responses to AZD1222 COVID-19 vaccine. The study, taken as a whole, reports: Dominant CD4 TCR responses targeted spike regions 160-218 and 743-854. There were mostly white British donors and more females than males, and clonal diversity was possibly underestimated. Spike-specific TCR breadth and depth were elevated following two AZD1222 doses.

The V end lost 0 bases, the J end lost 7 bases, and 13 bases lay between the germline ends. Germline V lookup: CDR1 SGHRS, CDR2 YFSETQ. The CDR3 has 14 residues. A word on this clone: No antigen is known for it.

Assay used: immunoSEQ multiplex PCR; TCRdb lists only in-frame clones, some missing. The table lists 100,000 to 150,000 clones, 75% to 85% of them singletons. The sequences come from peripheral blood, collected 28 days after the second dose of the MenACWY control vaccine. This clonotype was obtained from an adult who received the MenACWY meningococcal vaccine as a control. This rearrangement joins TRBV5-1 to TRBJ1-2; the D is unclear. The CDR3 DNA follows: TGCGCCAGCAGCTTGGAAAACGCCTCTCGTGGCTACACCTTC. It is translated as CASSLENASRGYTF.